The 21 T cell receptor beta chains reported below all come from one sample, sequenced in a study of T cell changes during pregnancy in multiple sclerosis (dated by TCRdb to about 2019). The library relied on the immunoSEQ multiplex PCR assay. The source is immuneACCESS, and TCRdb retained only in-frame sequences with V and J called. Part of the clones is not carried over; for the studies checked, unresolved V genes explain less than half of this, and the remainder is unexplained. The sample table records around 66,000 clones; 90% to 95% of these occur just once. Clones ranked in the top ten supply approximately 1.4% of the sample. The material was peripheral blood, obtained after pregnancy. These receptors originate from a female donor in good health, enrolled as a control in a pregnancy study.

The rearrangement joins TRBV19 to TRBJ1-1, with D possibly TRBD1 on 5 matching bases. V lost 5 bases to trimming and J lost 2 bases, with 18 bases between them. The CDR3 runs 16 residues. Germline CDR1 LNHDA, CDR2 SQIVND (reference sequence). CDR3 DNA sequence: TGTGCCAGTAGTTGGCTGAAGGGGTGGGGAAACACTGAAGCTTTCTTT. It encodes CASSWLKGWGNTEAFF.

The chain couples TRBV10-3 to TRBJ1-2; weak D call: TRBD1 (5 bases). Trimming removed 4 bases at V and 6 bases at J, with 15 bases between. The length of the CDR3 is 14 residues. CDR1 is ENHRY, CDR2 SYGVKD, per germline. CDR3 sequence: CAISARDGEDGYTF. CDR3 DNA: TGTGCCATCAGTGCCCGGGACGGGGAGGATGGCTACACCTTC.

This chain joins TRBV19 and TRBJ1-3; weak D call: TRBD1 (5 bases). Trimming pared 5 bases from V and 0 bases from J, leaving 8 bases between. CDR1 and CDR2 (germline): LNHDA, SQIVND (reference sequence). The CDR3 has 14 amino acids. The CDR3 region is CASSDSSSGNTIYF. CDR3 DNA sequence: TGTGCCAGTAGTGACAGCTCCTCTGGAAACACCATATATTTT.

CDR3 sequence: CASSAGMGRNEKLFF. In nucleotides, the CDR3 is TGTGCCAGCAGCGCCGGTATGGGCAGAAATGAAAAACTGTTTTTT. The V call is TRBV5-6, the J call TRBJ1-4; no definite D call. The germline gives CDR1 SGHDT, CDR2 YYEEEE. The V and J ends lost 4 bases and 5 bases respectively, with 15 bases between them. The CDR3 has 15 amino acids.

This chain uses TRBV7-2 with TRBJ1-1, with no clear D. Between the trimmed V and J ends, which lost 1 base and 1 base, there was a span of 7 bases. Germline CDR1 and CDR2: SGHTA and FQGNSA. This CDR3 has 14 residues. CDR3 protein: CASSLGAANTEAFF. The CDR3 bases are TGTGCCAGCAGCTTAGGGGCCGCGAACACTGAAGCTTTCTTT. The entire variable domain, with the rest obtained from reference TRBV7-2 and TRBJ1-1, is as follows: GAGVSQSPSNKVTEKGKDVELRCDPISGHTALYWYRQSLGQGLEFLIYFQGNSAPDKSGLPSDRFSAERTGGSVSTLTIQRTQQEDSAVYLCASSLGAANTEAFFGQGTRLTVV.

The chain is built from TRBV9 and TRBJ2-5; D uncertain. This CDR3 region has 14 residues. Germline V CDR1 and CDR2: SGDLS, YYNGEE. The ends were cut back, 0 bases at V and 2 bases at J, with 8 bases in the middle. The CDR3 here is CASSVASVQETQYF. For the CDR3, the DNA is TGTGCCAGCAGCGTAGCTTCCGTTCAAGAGACCCAGTACTTC.

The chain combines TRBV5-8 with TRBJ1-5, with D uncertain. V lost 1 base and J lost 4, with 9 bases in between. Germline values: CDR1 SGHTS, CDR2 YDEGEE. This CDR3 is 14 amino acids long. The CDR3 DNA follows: TGTGCCAGCAGCTTGTTAGATAAGAATCAGCCCCAGCATTTT. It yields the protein CASSLLDKNQPQHF.

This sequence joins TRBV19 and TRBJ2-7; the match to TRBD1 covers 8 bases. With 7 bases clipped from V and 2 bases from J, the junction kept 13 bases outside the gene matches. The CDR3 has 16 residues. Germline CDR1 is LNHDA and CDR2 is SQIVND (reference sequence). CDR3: CASKTTGTGSPYEQYF. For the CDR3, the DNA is TGTGCCAGTAAGACCACCGGGACAGGTAGTCCCTACGAGCAGTACTTC. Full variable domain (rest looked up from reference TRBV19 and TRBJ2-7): DGGITQSPKYLFRKEGQNVTLSCEQNLNHDAMYWYRQDPGQGLRLIYYSQIVNDFQKGDIAEGYSVSREKKESFPLTVTSAQKNPTAFYLCASKTTGTGSPYEQYFGPGTRLTVT.

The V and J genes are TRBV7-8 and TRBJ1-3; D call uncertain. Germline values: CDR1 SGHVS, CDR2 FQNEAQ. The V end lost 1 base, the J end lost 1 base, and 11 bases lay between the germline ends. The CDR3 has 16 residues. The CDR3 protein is CASSLVASDSGNTIYF. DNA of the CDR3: TGTGCCAGCAGCTTAGTGGCCAGTGATTCTGGAAACACCATATATTTT.

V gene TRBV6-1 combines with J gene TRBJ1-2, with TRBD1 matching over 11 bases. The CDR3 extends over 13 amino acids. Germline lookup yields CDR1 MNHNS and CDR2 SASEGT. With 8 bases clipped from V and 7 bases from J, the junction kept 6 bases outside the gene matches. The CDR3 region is CASGDRGYGGYTF. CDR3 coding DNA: TGTGCCAGCGGGGACAGGGGGTACGGTGGCTACACCTTC.

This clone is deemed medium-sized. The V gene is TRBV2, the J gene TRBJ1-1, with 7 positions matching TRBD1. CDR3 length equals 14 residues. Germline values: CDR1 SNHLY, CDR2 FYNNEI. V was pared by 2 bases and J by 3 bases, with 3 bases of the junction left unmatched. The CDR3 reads CASSEPGGYTEAFF. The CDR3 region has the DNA TGTGCCAGCAGTGAACCAGGGGGGTACACTGAAGCTTTCTTT.

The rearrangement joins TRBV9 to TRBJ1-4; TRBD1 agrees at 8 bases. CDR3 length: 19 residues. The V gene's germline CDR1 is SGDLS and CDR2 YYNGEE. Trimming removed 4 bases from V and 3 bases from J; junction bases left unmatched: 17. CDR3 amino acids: CASSPSRTGSEGPNEKLFF. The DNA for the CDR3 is TGTGCCAGCAGCCCTAGTAGGACAGGGAGTGAGGGACCTAATGAAAAACTGTTTTTT.

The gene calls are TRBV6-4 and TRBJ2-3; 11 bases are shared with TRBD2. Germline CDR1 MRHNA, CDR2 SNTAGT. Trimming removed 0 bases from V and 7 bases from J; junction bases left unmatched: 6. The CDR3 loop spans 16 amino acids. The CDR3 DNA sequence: TGTGCCAGCAGTGACTCGAGACTAGCGGGGTTAAATACGCAGTATTTT. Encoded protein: CASSDSRLAGLNTQYF.

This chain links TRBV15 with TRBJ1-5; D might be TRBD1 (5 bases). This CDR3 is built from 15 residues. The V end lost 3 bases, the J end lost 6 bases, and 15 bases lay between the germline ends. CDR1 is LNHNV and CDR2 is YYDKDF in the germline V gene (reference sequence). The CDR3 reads CATSSLGDLGQPQHF. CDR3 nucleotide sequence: TGTGCCACCAGCAGCCTAGGGGATTTGGGTCAGCCCCAGCATTTT.

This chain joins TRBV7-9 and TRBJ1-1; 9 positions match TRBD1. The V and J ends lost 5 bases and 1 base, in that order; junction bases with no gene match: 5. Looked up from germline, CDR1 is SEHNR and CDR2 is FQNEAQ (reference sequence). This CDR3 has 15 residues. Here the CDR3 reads CASSPTGGSNTEAFF. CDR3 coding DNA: TGTGCCAGCAGCCCGACAGGGGGATCGAACACTGAAGCTTTCTTT.

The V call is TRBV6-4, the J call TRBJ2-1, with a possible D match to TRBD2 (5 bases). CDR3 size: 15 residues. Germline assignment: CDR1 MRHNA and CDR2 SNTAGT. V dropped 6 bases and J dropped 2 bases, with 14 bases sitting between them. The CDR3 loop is CASSPRRNTYNEQFF. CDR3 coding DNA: TGTGCCAGCAGCCCGCGGAGGAACACCTACAATGAGCAGTTCTTC.

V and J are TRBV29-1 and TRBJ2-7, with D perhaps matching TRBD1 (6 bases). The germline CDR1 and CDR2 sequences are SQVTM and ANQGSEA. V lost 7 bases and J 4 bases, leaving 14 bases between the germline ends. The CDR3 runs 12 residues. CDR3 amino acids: CSAMGAGYEQYF. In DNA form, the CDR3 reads TGCAGCGCTATGGGGGCAGGGTACGAGCAGTACTTC.

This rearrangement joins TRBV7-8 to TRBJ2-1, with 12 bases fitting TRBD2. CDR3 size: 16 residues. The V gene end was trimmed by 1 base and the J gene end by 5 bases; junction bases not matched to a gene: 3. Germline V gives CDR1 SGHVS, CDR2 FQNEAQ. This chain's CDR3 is CASSLDGLAGNNEQFF. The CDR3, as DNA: TGTGCCAGCAGCTTAGACGGACTAGCGGGGAACAATGAGCAGTTCTTC.

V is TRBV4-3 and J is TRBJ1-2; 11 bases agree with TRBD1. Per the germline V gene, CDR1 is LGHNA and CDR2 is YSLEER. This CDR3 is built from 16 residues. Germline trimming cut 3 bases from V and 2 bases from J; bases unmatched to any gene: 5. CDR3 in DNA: TGCGCCAGCAGCCAGGACAGGACAGGGGGCAACTATGGCTACACCTTC. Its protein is CASSQDRTGGNYGYTF.

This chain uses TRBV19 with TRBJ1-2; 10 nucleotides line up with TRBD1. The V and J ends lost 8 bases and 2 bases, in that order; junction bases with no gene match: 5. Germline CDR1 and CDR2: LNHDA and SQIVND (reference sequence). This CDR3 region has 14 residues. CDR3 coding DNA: TGTGCCAGTTACGGGACAGGGGCGAACTATGGCTACACCTTC. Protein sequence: CASYGTGANYGYTF.

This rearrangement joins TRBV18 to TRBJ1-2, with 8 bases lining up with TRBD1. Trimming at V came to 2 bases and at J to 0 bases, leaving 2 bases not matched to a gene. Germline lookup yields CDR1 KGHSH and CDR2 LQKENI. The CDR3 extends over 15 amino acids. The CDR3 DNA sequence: TGTGCCAGCTCACCAGGGACAGGTTCTAACTATGGCTACACCTTC. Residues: CASSPGTGSNYGYTF. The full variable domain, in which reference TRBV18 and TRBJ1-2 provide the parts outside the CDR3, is NAGVMQNPRHLVRRRGQEARLRCSPMKGHSHVYWYRQLPEEGLKFMVYLQKENIIDESGMPKERFSAEFPKEGPSILRIQQVVRGDSAAYFCASSPGTGSNYGYTFGSGTRLTVV.